Presented here are 15 T cell receptor beta chains from one specimen sequenced in a study of persistence of HIV-infected CD4 T cells. The immunoSEQ assay was version 4, run in survey mode. The table came from immunoSEQ multiplex PCR; TCRdb's copy has only in-frame clones and leaves some out. Of approximately 30,000 clones listed, approximately 82% are singletons. The stimulus was lysate of CMV-infected fibroblasts, 10 ug/mL. Memory cells lacking CD40L and CD69 with high CD45RO were sorted. Which antigens these TCRs recognize remains unknown. The source was CD4+ T cells sorted from PBMCs after roughly 18-hour stimulation, collected from a patient who received antiretroviral therapy. These receptors were taken from an adult man with HIV who was CMV-seropositive.

The rearrangement links TRBV5-1 to TRBJ2-3, with 11 bases aligning to TRBD2. Germline V lookup: CDR1 SGHRS, CDR2 YFSETQ. With V trimmed by 4 bases and J by 1 base, 2 bases remained unmatched. The CDR3 spans 15 residues. CDR3 loop: CASSIAGGGTDTQYF. The CDR3 DNA sequence: TGCGCCAGCAGCATAGCGGGGGGGGGCACAGATACGCAGTATTTT. Complete variable domain (other parts from reference TRBV5-1 and TRBJ2-3): KAGVTQTPRYLIKTRGQQVTLSCSPISGHRSVSWYQQTPGQGLQFLFEYFSETQRNKGNFPGRFSGRQFSNSRSEMNVSTLELGDSALYLCASSIAGGGTDTQYFGPGTRLTVL.

The chain carries TRBV5-1 and TRBJ2-3; D unclear. Trimming shortened V by 0 bases and J by 6 bases, and 14 bases separated the two germline ends. Germline V gene sequence: CDR1 SGHRS, CDR2 YFSETQ. The CDR3 is 15 residues long. CDR3 amino acids: CASSLEASATDTQYF. The CDR3 DNA is TGCGCCAGCAGCTTGGAGGCTTCAGCGACGGATACGCAGTATTTT.

This chain uses TRBV7-8 with TRBJ1-3; D remains ambiguous. CDR3 length: 13 residues. V dropped 7 bases and J dropped 0 bases, with 7 bases sitting between them. CDR1 and CDR2 from the germline V gene are SGHVS and FQNEAQ. Here the CDR3 DNA reads TGTGCCAGCAAGGCACCCTCTGGAAACACCATATATTTT. It specifies CASKAPSGNTIYF.

The rearrangement links TRBV5-1 to TRBJ1-1; D not resolved. Germline V gives CDR1 SGHRS, CDR2 YFSETQ. V lost 4 bases, J lost 7 bases, and 8 bases lay in between. The CDR3 has 11 residues. CDR3 region: CASSTEYEAFF. As DNA, the CDR3 is TGCGCCAGCAGCACAGAATATGAAGCTTTCTTT.

This sequence joins TRBV5-1 and TRBJ2-3; D gene unclear. The CDR3 contains 12 residues. Per the germline V gene, CDR1 is SGHRS and CDR2 is YFSETQ. The V end was cut by 4 bases, the J end by 3 bases, with 6 bases between. The CDR3 DNA sequence: TGCGCCAGCAGCCCACCGACAGATACGCAGTATTTT. As protein: CASSPPTDTQYF.

This sequence joins TRBV6-1 and TRBJ2-1; no firm D call. With 2 bases removed from V and 0 bases from J, the gap between germline ends came to 8 bases. This CDR3 contains 15 residues. Per the germline V gene, CDR1 is MNHNS and CDR2 is SASEGT. The CDR3 spells CASSELPNSYNEQFF. The CDR3 nucleotides read TGTGCCAGCAGTGAATTGCCGAACTCCTACAATGAGCAGTTCTTC.

The chain joins TRBV7-8 to TRBJ1-5; a possible D gene is TRBD1 (5 bases). The CDR3 is 15 amino acids. Trimming cost V 5 bases and J 3 bases, with 14 bases left between them. Germline V gene data show CDR1 as SGHVS and CDR2 as FQNEAQ. Here the CDR3 DNA reads TGTGCCAGCAGCACCATTGGGGGGATCAATCAGCCCCAGCATTTT. It codes for CASSTIGGINQPQHF.

This chain uses TRBV9 with TRBJ1-3; D call uncertain. The length of the CDR3 is 16 residues. Germline V gene lookup returns CDR1 SGDLS and CDR2 YYNGEE. The V end was cut by 3 bases, the J end by 0 bases, with 13 bases between. The CDR3 region is CASSASGRDSGNTIYF. In DNA form, the CDR3 reads TGTGCCAGCAGCGCCTCCGGGAGGGACTCTGGAAACACCATATATTTT.

V gene TRBV7-9 combines with J gene TRBJ2-3, with TRBD2 identical over 9 bases. The CDR3 runs to 16 residues. The trim removed 1 base at V and 8 bases at J, leaving 10 bases unmatched. Germline-derived CDR1 and CDR2 are SEHNR and FQNEAQ (reference sequence). The CDR3 here is CASSLGSGGPRITQYF. CDR3 in DNA: TGTGCCAGCAGCTTAGGTAGCGGGGGCCCCCGGATTACGCAGTATTTT. The full variable domain, completed using reference TRBV7-9 and TRBJ2-3, is DTGVSQNPRHKITKRGQNVTFRCDPISEHNRLYWYRQTLGQGPEFLTYFQNEAQLEKSRLLSDRFSAERPKGSFSTLEIQRTEQGDSAMYLCASSLGSGGPRITQYFGPGTRLTVL.

J is TRBJ1-5 and V is TRBV6-5; D uncertain. Trimming shortened V by 4 bases and J by 4 bases, and 5 bases separated the two germline ends. The CDR3 totals 12 residues. CDR1 and CDR2 (germline): MNHEY, SVGAGI. DNA of the CDR3: TGTGCCAGCAGTTGGAATAATCAGCCCCAGCATTTT. Protein product: CASSWNNQPQHF.

The gene calls are TRBV5-4 and TRBJ2-7, with D possibly TRBD2 on 5 matching bases. Germline CDR1 reads SGHNT; CDR2 reads YYREEE (reference sequence). V was cut by 0 bases and J by 5 bases, with 12 bases left in between. The CDR3 totals 14 residues. This CDR3 is CASSLVARSDEQYF. The CDR3 coding sequence is TGTGCCAGCAGCTTGGTAGCGAGGAGCGACGAGCAGTACTTC.

The rearrangement uses TRBV7-9 and TRBJ2-7; maybe TRBD2 (6 bases). Germline CDR1 is SEHNR and CDR2 is FQNEAQ (reference sequence). This CDR3 contains 14 residues. V was cut by 5 bases and J by 7 bases, with 18 bases left in between. Here the CDR3 DNA reads TGTGCCAGCAGCCCTGGGGGACTTGGGAGGGAGCAGTACTTC. Its translation is CASSPGGLGREQYF. Drawing the rest from reference TRBV7-9 and TRBJ2-7, the complete variable domain is DTGVSQNPRHKITKRGQNVTFRCDPISEHNRLYWYRQTLGQGPEFLTYFQNEAQLEKSRLLSDRFSAERPKGSFSTLEIQRTEQGDSAMYLCASSPGGLGREQYFGPGTRLTVT.

The chain uses TRBV28 and TRBJ2-2; D gene uncertain. The CDR3 is 14 residues long. The V gene's germline CDR1 is MDHEN and CDR2 SYDVKM. Trimming removed 3 bases from V and 1 base from J, with 6 bases in between. The CDR3 spells CASSFYGNTGELFF. The DNA for the CDR3 is TGTGCCAGCAGTTTTTACGGGAACACCGGGGAGCTGTTTTTT.

The V gene is TRBV19, the J gene TRBJ2-2; 7 bases are shared with TRBD1. Germline values: CDR1 LNHDA, CDR2 SQIVND (reference sequence). The CDR3 loop spans 15 amino acids. J gave up 4 bases and V 10 bases, and 12 bases lay outside the gene matches. CDR3 bases: TGTGCCACCAGCCCCCGGACAGGCGGCACCGGGGAGCTGTTTTTT. Translating gives CATSPRTGGTGELFF. Based on the CDR3 plus reference TRBV19 and TRBJ2-2, the full variable domain is DGGITQSPKYLFRKEGQNVTLSCEQNLNHDAMYWYRQDPGQGLRLIYYSQIVNDFQKGDIAEGYSVSREKKESFPLTVTSAQKNPTAFYLCATSPRTGGTGELFFGEGSRLTVL.

V gene TRBV6-5 combines with J gene TRBJ1-5, with D tentatively TRBD1 (5 bases). CDR3 size: 14 residues. Germline CDR1 MNHEY, CDR2 SVGAGI. V was clipped by 6 bases and J by 5 bases, with 14 bases between them. CDR3 nucleotides: TGTGCCAGCAGCCAAGACAGAGAATATCAGCCCCAGCATTTT. Its protein product is CASSQDREYQPQHF.